One sample yielded the 16 T cell receptor beta chains listed below, sequenced in a study of cytomegalovirus exposure and HLA in healthy donors. Amplification used 60 Vbeta primers and 13 Jbeta primers. Sequencing was performed with immunoSEQ multiplex PCR; in TCRdb, only in-frame clones are kept and a portion is missing. The sample holds over 130,000 clones, more than 75% seen once. The specimen was PBMCs. The receptor set was obtained from a man aged 40-49 years in good health and CMV-seronegative.

This clone has a single count. V usage is TRBV6-1 and J usage is TRBJ2-3; TRBD2 matches 12 bases. J was trimmed by 4 bases and V by 6 bases; bases with no gene match: 5. Germline V gene sequence: CDR1 MNHNS, CDR2 SASEGT. The CDR3 length is 15 residues. CDR3 in DNA: TGTGCCAGCAGGGGACTAGCGGGCTTGGCAGATACGCAGTATTTT. This codes for CASRGLAGLADTQYF.

The chain recombines TRBV2 with TRBJ2-7, with TRBD1 as a possible D gene (5 bases). V was pared by 5 bases and J by 2 bases, with 13 bases between. From germline, CDR1 is SNHLY and CDR2 FYNNEI. The CDR3 totals 14 residues. CDR3 loop: CASSSRAGTYEQYF. For the CDR3, the DNA is TGTGCCAGCAGTAGCCGGGCAGGGACCTACGAGCAGTACTTC.

The chain employs TRBV11-2 and TRBJ2-7, with 8 bases aligning to TRBD1. The V gene end was trimmed by 5 bases and the J gene end by 0 bases; junction bases not matched to a gene: 6. The CDR3 runs 15 residues. Germline CDR1 is SGHAT and CDR2 is FQNNGV. CDR3 residues: CASSLLGQASYEQYF. CDR3 sequence (DNA): TGTGCCAGCAGCCTACTGGGACAGGCCTCCTACGAGCAGTACTTC.

Regarding this clone: The junction departs from the called germline gene at one end, perhaps through a read error. This sequence joins TRBV4-2 and TRBJ1-6; D gene uncertain. Germline CDR1 LGHNA, CDR2 YNFKEQ. The CDR3 totals 13 residues. The CDR3 protein is CASSQDGQFAVDF. In DNA, the CDR3 is TGTGCCAGCAGCCAAGATGGCCAATTCGCTGTCGACTTT.

The table lists this clone with a few counts. The rearrangement joins TRBV10-1 to TRBJ2-1; TRBD2 matches at 13 bases. This CDR3 spans 18 amino acids. With 2 bases clipped from V and 0 bases from J, the junction kept 4 bases outside the gene matches. Germline V CDR1 and CDR2: WNHNN, SYGVQD (reference sequence). The CDR3 nucleotides are TGCGCCAGCAGTGAGCCGGGACTAGCGGGGAGCTCCTACAATGAGCAGTTCTTC. Its protein product is CASSEPGLAGSSYNEQFF.

The chain uses TRBV2 and TRBJ1-5; D is possibly TRBD1 (6 bases). The germline V gene has CDR1 SNHLY and CDR2 FYNNEI. V lost 10 bases, J lost 1 base, and 17 bases lay in between. CDR3 length equals 15 residues. CDR3 in amino acids: CATTTSDRSNQPQHF. CDR3 bases: TGTGCCACCACAACATCCGACAGGAGCAATCAGCCCCAGCATTTT.

V gene TRBV7-8 combines with J gene TRBJ2-7; 10 nucleotides agree with TRBD2. The V segment lost 1 base and the J segment 3 bases; nucleotides outside the gene matches: 6. This CDR3 has 16 amino acids. Per the germline V gene, CDR1 is SGHVS and CDR2 is FQNEAQ. CDR3 nucleotides: TGTGCCAGCAGCTTAGTTGCAGCGGGGGGGCTCTACGAGCAGTACTTC. Translated: CASSLVAAGGLYEQYF.

The V gene is TRBV7-9, the J gene TRBJ2-7, with TRBD2 matching 7 bases. J gave up 7 bases and V 2 bases, and 2 bases lay outside the gene matches. The germline gives CDR1 SEHNR, CDR2 FQNEAQ (reference sequence). CDR3 size: 12 residues. CDR3 nucleotides: TGTGCCAGCAGCTTACAGGGAGGGGAGCAGTACTTC. This sequence encodes CASSLQGGEQYF.

The chain combines TRBV29-1 with TRBJ2-1; 9 bases align to TRBD2. This CDR3 has 13 amino acids. The germline gives CDR1 SQVTM, CDR2 ANQGSEA. The trim removed 2 bases at V and 14 bases at J, leaving 10 bases unmatched. CDR3 region: CSVELFSGRWKFF. DNA of the CDR3: TGCAGCGTTGAATTATTTAGCGGGAGATGGAAGTTCTTC.

The rearrangement joins TRBV5-4 to TRBJ2-7, with 8 positions matching TRBD1. The CDR3 contains 15 residues. With V trimmed by 6 bases and J by 2 bases, 10 bases remained unmatched. The germline gives CDR1 SGHNT, CDR2 YYREEE (reference sequence). The CDR3 coding sequence is TGTGCCAGCACCCGACAGGGGAGAGGGCCCTACGAGCAGTACTTC. Translating gives CASTRQGRGPYEQYF. The complete variable domain, with remaining parts taken from reference TRBV5-4 and TRBJ2-7, reads ETGVTQSPTHLIKTRGQQVTLRCSSQSGHNTVSWYQQALGQGPQFIFQYYREEENGRGNFPPRFSGLQFPNYSSELNVNALELDDSALYLCASTRQGRGPYEQYFGPGTRLTVT.

This clone has only a few counts. V is TRBV15 and J is TRBJ1-3; D gene uncertain. Trimming pared 1 base from V and 3 bases from J, leaving 7 bases between. Germline CDR1 is LNHNV and CDR2 is YYDKDF (reference sequence). The CDR3 totals 14 residues. Written as DNA, the CDR3 is TGTGCCACCAGCAGAGCTCGGGATGGAAACACCATATATTTT. Its translation: CATSRARDGNTIYF.

The V and J genes are TRBV27 and TRBJ1-2; 7 bases match TRBD1. The CDR3 is made up of 14 amino acids. Trimming took 2 bases from V and 6 from J; bases not matched to a gene: 6. Germline assignment: CDR1 MNHEY and CDR2 SMNVEV (reference sequence). In DNA, the CDR3 is TGTGCCAGCAGTTTAACAGGGGAAAAAAATGGCTACACCTTC. Its protein product is CASSLTGEKNGYTF.

In DNA form, the CDR3 reads TGTGCCATCAGTGAGACGGGACAGGGGAACACTGAAGCTTTCTTT. Translating gives CAISETGQGNTEAFF. The V gene is TRBV10-3, the J gene TRBJ1-1; 9 nucleotides align to TRBD1. This CDR3 has 15 amino acids. With V trimmed by 2 bases and J by 1 base, 2 bases remained unmatched. CDR1 and CDR2 from the germline V gene are ENHRY and SYGVKD.

The chain recombines TRBV29-1 with TRBJ2-7; TRBD1 matches 8 bases. CDR1 and CDR2 (germline): SQVTM, ANQGSEA. The CDR3 covers 13 residues. The V and J ends lost 6 bases and 3 bases, in that order; junction bases with no gene match: 7. The CDR3 DNA sequence: TGCAGCGTGTCACGACAGGGGAGCTACGAGCAGTACTTC. It translates to CSVSRQGSYEQYF.

The chain couples TRBV4-1 to TRBJ2-3; D possibly corresponds to TRBD1 (6 bases). There are 16 residues in the CDR3. The germline V gene encodes CDR1 MGHRA and CDR2 YSYEKL. With 1 base removed from V and 5 bases from J, the gap between germline ends came to 16 bases. CDR3 amino acids: CASSQVGAGAKDTQYF. CDR3 DNA sequence: TGCGCCAGCAGCCAAGTGGGGGCAGGGGCCAAAGATACGCAGTATTTT.

The V gene is TRBV18, the J gene TRBJ2-6, with 8 bases matching TRBD1. V trimming: 3 bases; J trimming: 0 bases; junction bases outside the gene matches: 10. The CDR3 length is 19 residues. CDR1 and CDR2 from the germline V gene are KGHSH and LQKENI. The CDR3 sequence: CASSPVRTGSDSGANVLTF. The CDR3 DNA reads as TGTGCCAGCTCACCGGTAAGGACAGGGTCGGACTCTGGGGCCAACGTCCTGACTTTC.